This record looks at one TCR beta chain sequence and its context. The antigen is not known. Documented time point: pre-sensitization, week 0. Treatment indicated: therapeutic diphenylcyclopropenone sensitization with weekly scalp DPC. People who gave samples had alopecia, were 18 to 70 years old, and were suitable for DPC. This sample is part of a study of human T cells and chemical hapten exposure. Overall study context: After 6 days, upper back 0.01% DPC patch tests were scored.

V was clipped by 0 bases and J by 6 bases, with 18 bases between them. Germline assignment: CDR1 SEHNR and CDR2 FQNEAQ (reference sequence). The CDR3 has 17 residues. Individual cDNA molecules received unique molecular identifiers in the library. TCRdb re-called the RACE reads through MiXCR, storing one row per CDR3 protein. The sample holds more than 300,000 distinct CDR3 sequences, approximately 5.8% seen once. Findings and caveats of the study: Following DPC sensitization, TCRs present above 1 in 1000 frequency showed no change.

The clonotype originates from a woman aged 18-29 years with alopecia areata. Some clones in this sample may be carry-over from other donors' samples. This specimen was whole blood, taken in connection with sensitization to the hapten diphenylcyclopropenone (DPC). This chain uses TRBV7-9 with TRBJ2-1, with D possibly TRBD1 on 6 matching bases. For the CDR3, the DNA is TGTGCCAGCAGCTTAGCACCTCCGGACAGTTGGCTCAATGAGCAGTTCTTC. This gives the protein CASSLAPPDSWLNEQFF.